What follows is one TCR beta chain and its context. Antigen: not known. This record belongs to a study of OX40 agonist ivuxolimab in advanced cancers. Study-wide background: The treatment was a fully human IgG2 OX40 agonist, ivuxolimab. Patients enrolled in dose escalation were diagnosed with hepatocellular carcinoma, melanoma, renal cell or head and neck cancer. Overall study results and limits: Specificity for antigen went undetermined in the expanded peripheral T cells.

Patients had blood sampled at baseline and again on cycle 4 day 1 and cycle 7 day 1. Only in-frame clones appear in the TCRdb table, and some are missing; sequencing was by immunoSEQ multiplex PCR. Of some 86,000 clones in the sample, roughly 94% are singletons; the top ten hold roughly a tenth. CDR1 and CDR2 from the germline V gene are MDHEN and SYDVKM. CDR3 size: 15 residues. V was clipped by 4 bases and J by 1 base; unmatched bases: 5. This TCR was recovered from an adult with an advanced solid tumor such as melanoma, head and neck, liver or kidney cancer. This specimen was CD4+ or CD8+ T cells sorted from blood, taken in a trial of the OX40 agonist ivuxolimab. The chain recombines TRBV28 with TRBJ2-5; 8 nucleotides line up with TRBD1. The CDR3 is CASSSGQELQETQYF. DNA of the CDR3: TGTGCCAGCAGTTCGGGACAGGAGCTCCAAGAGACCCAGTACTTC.